This T cell receptor (beta chain) was identified during a study of blood T cell repertoires in COVID-19. Study information: Material from acute and convalescent COVID-19 was sourced from the United States, Italy and Spain. T cells, B-cell-depleted T cells, or PBMCs provided the cDNA or gDNA that served as material.

Participants reported their clinical history, and cohort assignment relied on those reports. Generated by immunoSEQ multiplex PCR, the TCRdb table keeps only in-frame clones and is missing some. The sample includes around 230,000 clones, about 80% seen only once; the top ten take about 15%. The CDR3 has 13 amino acids. V was shortened by 4 bases and J by 5 bases, with 12 bases between the two germline ends. Germline V gives CDR1 MNHEY, CDR2 SMNVEV (reference sequence). The sequencing input was PBMCs or T cells enriched from blood (not recorded which). This receptor was obtained from a man between 35 and 55 years old who had recovered from COVID-19. The chain recombines TRBV27 with TRBJ2-7; D is perhaps TRBD2 (6 bases). CDR3 amino acids: CASSWAGRHEQYF. DNA of the CDR3: TGTGCCAGCAGTTGGGCGGGACGGCACGAGCAGTACTTC.